This T cell receptor (beta chain) was recorded in a study of CD8 T cells in ankylosing spondylitis. The study's findings and limits: Ankylosing spondylitis blood appeared to be characterized by a TCR beta motif of several highly homologous variants. Several of the motif variants were reported before in synovial fluid and blood from reactive arthritis. Clones linked with disease were CD8+ and fairly uncommon in the peripheral blood. Disease-linked clones were reportedly significantly enriched in matched ankylosing spondylitis synovial fluid.

In making TCR beta libraries, quantitative 5'-RACE with molecular barcodes was used. TCRdb reprocessed the 5' RACE reads via MiXCR and lists one record per CDR3 protein. This table has over 700,000 distinct CDR3 sequences, around 20% appearing once. This clonotype was found a few times. The antigen is unknown. Germline CDR1 MNHEY, CDR2 SMNVEV (reference sequence). The CDR3 runs 15 residues. Germline trimming cut 6 bases from V and 5 bases from J; bases unmatched to any gene: 7. Sequenced material: blood, either unsorted or a sorted T cell fraction (not recorded which). The genes are TRBV27 and TRBJ2-3, with TRBD2 matching 11 bases. This clonotype was sampled from a male donor with ankylosing spondylitis. CDR3 residues: CASSPLAGVRDTQYF. The CDR3 DNA is TGTGCCAGCAGCCCACTAGCGGGAGTTAGAGATACGCAGTATTTT.